This TCR beta chain was recovered during a study of control samples from healthy donors and cancer patients. Worth noting for this clone: A read error may account for a junction end that differs from germline.

CDR1 LGHNA and CDR2 YSLEER come from the germline V gene. The CDR3 contains 13 residues. The protocol was immunoSEQ multiplex PCR, while the TCRdb copy is restricted to in-frame clones and leaves out a portion. Of 150,000 to 200,000 clones in the sample, around 96% were seen once. The TCR comes from a woman aged 40 to 50 in good health. Sample: blood. V and J are TRBV4-3 and TRBJ1-1, with 8 bases that match TRBD1. CDR3: CANSPLRGLAAFF. DNA of the CDR3: TGCGCCAACAGCCCACTCAGGGGGCTTGCAGCTTTCTTT.